The 16 T cell receptor beta chains below all came from one sample that was sequenced in a study of T cell responses to AZD1222 COVID-19 vaccine. Some clones are missing from TCRdb's copy, which holds only in-frame ones; the method was immunoSEQ multiplex PCR. The table has 100,000 to 150,000 clones, 89% seen once. This material consisted of peripheral blood, taken on day 0 of AZD1222 vaccination. The receptors shown here come from an adult in good health.

This clone was seen just once. The genes are TRBV30 and TRBJ1-1; a weak D match, TRBD1 (5 bases). The V and J ends lost 5 bases and 1 base respectively, with 17 bases between them. Germline loops: CDR1 GTSNPN, CDR2 SVGIG (reference sequence). This CDR3 has 15 residues. CDR3 bases: TGTGCCTGGGAAAGGACAAGGAGGAGGAACACTGAAGCTTTCTTT. It is translated as CAWERTRRRNTEAFF.

The CDR3 sequence: CASSQSGAPTSRNTIYF. For the CDR3, the DNA is TGTGCCAGCAGCCAATCTGGAGCCCCCACATCGAGAAACACCATATATTTT. The chain links TRBV14 to TRBJ1-3; no clear D gene. CDR3 size: 17 residues. Per the germline V gene, CDR1 is SGHDN and CDR2 is FVKESK. V lost 2 bases and J 5 bases, leaving 19 bases between the germline ends.

The chain carries TRBV2 and TRBJ2-7, with unresolved D. Germline V CDR1 and CDR2: SNHLY, FYNNEI. The V gene lost 10 bases and the J gene lost 3 bases, with 19 bases spanning the gap. CDR3 length: 14 amino acids. CDR3 DNA sequence: TGTGCCACTACAATAAACCGGGTTGGCTACGAGCAGTACTTC. Its translation is CATTINRVGYEQYF.

This clone was seen more than once but under ten times. CDR3 in amino acids: CASSTRGVHPADTQYF. The CDR3 DNA follows: TGTGCCAGCAGCACCCGCGGGGTCCACCCCGCAGATACGCAGTATTTT. J is TRBJ2-3 and V is TRBV9, with D perhaps matching TRBD2 (6 bases). The V gene lost 4 bases and the J gene lost 4 bases, with 19 bases spanning the gap. The CDR3 totals 16 residues. Germline CDR1 SGDLS, CDR2 YYNGEE. Using reference TRBV9 and TRBJ2-3 for the parts outside the CDR3, the full variable domain is DSGVTQTPKHLITATGQRVTLRCSPRSGDLSVYWYQQSLDQGLQFLIQYYNGEERAKGNILERFSAQQFPDLHSELNLSSLELGDSALYFCASSTRGVHPADTQYFGPGTRLTVL.

The chain has TRBV11-2 and TRBJ2-5; D ambiguous. Trimming left V 0 bases short and J 5 bases short, with 7 bases between. The germline gives CDR1 SGHAT, CDR2 FQNNGV. The CDR3 covers 13 residues. CDR3 DNA: TGTGCCAGCAGCTTAGAAAGGCCTGAGACCCAGTACTTC. Its protein product is CASSLERPETQYF.

This chain uses TRBV6-5 with TRBJ1-1; possibly TRBD1 for D (5 bases). V lost 6 bases, J lost 0 bases, and 8 bases lay in between. Germline assignment: CDR1 MNHEY and CDR2 SVGAGI. This CDR3 is 13 amino acids long. CDR3 region: CASSREVNTEAFF. The CDR3 DNA reads as TGTGCCAGCAGCAGGGAGGTGAACACTGAAGCTTTCTTT.

This chain connects TRBV18 to TRBJ2-1; tentatively, D is TRBD2 (6 bases). Trimming removed 2 bases from V and 6 bases from J, with 14 bases in between. The CDR3 spans 15 residues. Germline loops: CDR1 KGHSH, CDR2 LQKENI. The CDR3 sequence is CASSPAQTSLNEQFF. The CDR3 nucleotides read TGTGCCAGCTCACCAGCGCAAACTAGCCTCAATGAGCAGTTCTTC.

The chain is built from TRBV6-5 and TRBJ1-1; 7 bases match TRBD1. This CDR3 is built from 15 residues. With 3 bases clipped from V and 0 bases from J, the junction kept 4 bases outside the gene matches. The germline gives CDR1 MNHEY, CDR2 SVGAGI. The CDR3: CASSYQGGLNTEAFF. In nucleotides, the CDR3 is TGTGCCAGCAGTTATCAAGGGGGCCTGAACACTGAAGCTTTCTTT.

The J gene is TRBJ1-2, the V gene TRBV30; D may be TRBD1 (6 bases). With 5 bases removed from V and 0 bases from J, the gap between germline ends came to 10 bases. The CDR3 is 13 amino acids. CDR1 is GTSNPN and CDR2 is SVGIG in the germline V gene (reference sequence). CDR3 protein: CAWLDRANYGYTF. Written as DNA, the CDR3 is TGTGCCTGGTTGGACAGAGCTAACTATGGCTACACCTTC.

This chain joins TRBV10-3 and TRBJ2-4; D is ambiguous. The CDR3 totals 15 residues. V shed 0 bases and J shed 11 bases, with 17 bases lying between them. The germline CDR1 and CDR2 sequences are ENHRY and SYGVKD. CDR3 sequence: CAISESTNIQPLQYF. The CDR3 region has the DNA TGTGCCATCAGTGAGTCCACGAACATTCAGCCCCTTCAGTACTTC.

This chain joins TRBV5-4 and TRBJ2-7; a weak D match, TRBD2 (5 bases). This CDR3 is built from 15 residues. Trimming stripped 0 bases from V and 4 bases from J, with 14 bases between. The germline V gene has CDR1 SGHNT and CDR2 YYREEE (reference sequence). CDR3 in DNA: TGTGCCAGCAGCTTGGGAGGGATGGGCGCGTACGAGCAGTACTTC. It translates to CASSLGGMGAYEQYF. Full variable domain (remainder filled in from reference TRBV5-4 and TRBJ2-7): ETGVTQSPTHLIKTRGQQVTLRCSSQSGHNTVSWYQQALGQGPQFIFQYYREEENGRGNFPPRFSGLQFPNYSSELNVNALELDDSALYLCASSLGGMGAYEQYFGPGTRLTVT.

The chain carries TRBV5-6 and TRBJ1-1; weak D call: TRBD1 (5 bases). With 0 bases removed from V and 10 bases from J, the gap between germline ends came to 10 bases. The CDR3 has 12 residues. Looked up from germline, CDR1 is SGHDT and CDR2 is YYEEEE. CDR3 nucleotide sequence: TGTGCCAGCAGCTTGGGGGGCTTAAGAGCTTTCTTT. It translates to CASSLGGLRAFF.

This clone was detected only once. The V and J genes are TRBV6-5 and TRBJ1-1; D is ambiguous. This CDR3 spans 13 amino acids. The V end was cut by 7 bases, the J end by 10 bases, with 19 bases between. Germline-derived CDR1 and CDR2 are MNHEY and SVGAGI. CDR3 protein: CASKGAKERRAFF. The CDR3 coding sequence is TGTGCCAGCAAGGGTGCTAAGGAAAGGAGAGCTTTCTTT.

The chain employs TRBV19 and TRBJ1-2; 7 bases fit TRBD1. There are 13 residues in the CDR3. Germline values: CDR1 LNHDA, CDR2 SQIVND (reference sequence). The J segment lost 0 bases and the V segment lost 10 bases, leaving 5 bases of the junction unmatched. The CDR3 bases are TGTGCCACTCAGACAGGGTCTAACTATGGCTACACCTTC. Translated: CATQTGSNYGYTF. The entire variable domain, with the rest obtained from reference TRBV19 and TRBJ1-2, is as follows: DGGITQSPKYLFRKEGQNVTLSCEQNLNHDAMYWYRQDPGQGLRLIYYSQIVNDFQKGDIAEGYSVSREKKESFPLTVTSAQKNPTAFYLCATQTGSNYGYTFGSGTRLTVV.

This clone occurred once. The chain couples TRBV5-8 to TRBJ1-2; 8 bases map to TRBD1. CDR1 SGHTS and CDR2 YDEGEE come from the germline V gene. V shed 2 bases, J shed 0 bases, and the junction held 3 bases outside the gene matches. The CDR3 is 15 amino acids. This chain's CDR3 is CASSLRTGPNYGYTF. The CDR3, as DNA: TGTGCCAGCAGCTTACGGACAGGGCCTAACTATGGCTACACCTTC.

CDR3 DNA sequence: TGTGCCATCAGTGAGTCAGTAGGGGAGCTGTTTTTT. Amino acid sequence: CAISESVGELFF. J is TRBJ2-2 and V is TRBV10-3, with D hard to call. CDR3 length: 12 residues. Germline V gene sequence: CDR1 ENHRY, CDR2 SYGVKD. V was trimmed by 0 bases and J by 8 bases, leaving 4 bases between them.